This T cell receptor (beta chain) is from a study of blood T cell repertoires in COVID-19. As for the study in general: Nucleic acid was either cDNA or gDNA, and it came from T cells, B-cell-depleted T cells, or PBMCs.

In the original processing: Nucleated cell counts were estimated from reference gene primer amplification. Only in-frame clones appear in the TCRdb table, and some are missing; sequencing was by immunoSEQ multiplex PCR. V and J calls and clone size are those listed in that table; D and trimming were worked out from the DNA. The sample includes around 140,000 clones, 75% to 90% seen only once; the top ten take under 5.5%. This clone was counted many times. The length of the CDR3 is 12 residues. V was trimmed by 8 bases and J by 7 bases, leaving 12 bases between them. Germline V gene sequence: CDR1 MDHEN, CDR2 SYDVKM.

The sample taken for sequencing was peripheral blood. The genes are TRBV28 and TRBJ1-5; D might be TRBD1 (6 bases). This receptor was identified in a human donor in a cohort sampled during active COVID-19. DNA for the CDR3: TGTGCCAGCTCCACAGGGAGACAGCCCCAGCATTTT. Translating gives CASSTGRQPQHF.